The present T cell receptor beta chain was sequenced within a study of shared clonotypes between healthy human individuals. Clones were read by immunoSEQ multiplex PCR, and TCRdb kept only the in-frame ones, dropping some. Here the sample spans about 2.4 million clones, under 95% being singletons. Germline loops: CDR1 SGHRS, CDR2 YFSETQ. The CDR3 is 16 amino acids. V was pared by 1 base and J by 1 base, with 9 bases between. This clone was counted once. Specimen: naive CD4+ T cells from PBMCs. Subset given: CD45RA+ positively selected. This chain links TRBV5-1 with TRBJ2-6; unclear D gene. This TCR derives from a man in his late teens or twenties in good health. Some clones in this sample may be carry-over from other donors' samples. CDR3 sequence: CASSLTEASGANVLTF. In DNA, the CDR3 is TGCGCCAGCAGCTTGACAGAAGCTTCTGGGGCCAACGTCCTGACTTTC. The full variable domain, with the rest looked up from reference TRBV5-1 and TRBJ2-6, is KAGVTQTPRYLIKTRGQQVTLSCSPISGHRSVSWYQQTPGQGLQFLFEYFSETQRNKGNFPGRFSGRQFSNSRSEMNVSTLELGDSALYLCASSLTEASGANVLTFGAGSRLTVL.